This T cell receptor (beta chain) is from a study of T cells in Graves' hyperthyroidism and ophthalmopathy. Notes on the study in general: Most thyroid clonotypes with frequency above 0.001 were detected in blood.

From RNA transcripts, TCR beta CDR3 regions were amplified. The study used the HTBI primer set for a first-round RT-PCR of the TCR CDR3. TCRdb processed the multiplex PCR reads anew with MiXCR; each CDR3 protein has one entry. This table has a few hundred thousand distinct CDR3 sequences, about an eighth appearing once. V was pared by 5 bases and J by 1 base, with 15 bases between. Germline CDR1 SQVTM, CDR2 ANQGSEA. This CDR3 spans 14 amino acids. This clonotype was counted ten times or more. Its antigen remains unknown. The chain employs TRBV29-1 and TRBJ2-7, with a weak D call TRBD1 (8 bases). The clonotype originates from a woman between 18 and 29 years old with Graves' hyperthyroidism. The sequenced sample consisted of blood. CDR3 sequence: CSVLYRGGSYEQYV. DNA of the CDR3: TGCAGCGTTCTCTACAGGGGGGGATCCTACGAGCAGTACGTC.